The clone carrying this TCR beta chain was observed a handful of times. TCRdb re-called the 5' RACE reads with MiXCR, one entry per CDR3 protein. The table has 450,000 to 650,000 distinct CDR3 sequences, less than 25% seen once. The data were obtained in a study of T cells after yellow fever vaccination. V was shortened by 6 bases and J by 4 bases, with 22 bases between the two germline ends. The CDR3 is 16 residues long. Germline V gene data show CDR1 as MNHEY and CDR2 as SVGEGT. This TCR was recovered from a man between 18 and 29 years old who received the YFV17D yellow fever vaccine. Sequences were derived from PBMCs, sampled more than 20 days after the first yellow fever vaccination. The chain has TRBV6-2 or TRBV6-3 and TRBJ2-7; either TRBD1 or TRBD2 may supply D (5 bases each). The CDR3, as DNA: TGTGCCAGCAGCCGAAGGGGACCGCGAATTACTTACGAGCAGTACTTC. Its protein product is CASSRRGPRITYEQYF.